This entry describes one TCR beta chain. Germline values: CDR1 SGHDT, CDR2 YYEEEE. The CDR3 runs to 17 residues. V shed 0 bases and J shed 6 bases, with 20 bases lying between them. The data derive from a study of CD8 T cells in Susac syndrome. A quantity of about 0.5 to 1 ug RNA underwent reverse transcription using random hexamers. Multiplex immunoSEQ PCR targeted 54 Vbeta and 13 Jbeta TCR beta segments. TCRdb analysed the immunoSEQ multiplex PCR reads with MiXCR anew, one entry per CDR3 protein. The table includes roughly 150,000 distinct CDR3 sequences, 90% to 95% detected once. Sequenced: CD8+ T cells from PBMCs. J is TRBJ2-3 and V is TRBV5-6; D may be TRBD1 or TRBD2 (7 bases each). This receptor was obtained from a human donor with multiple sclerosis. This CDR3 is CASSLEGRGLAVDTQYF. Here the CDR3 DNA reads TGTGCCAGCAGCTTGGAGGGGAGGGGGCTAGCCGTGGATACGCAGTATTTT.